These 10 T cell receptor beta chains were all obtained from the same sample, sequenced in a study of response to subunit inactivated influenza vaccine. TCRdb re-called the RT-PCR reads with MiXCR, one entry per CDR3 protein. The sample lists approximately 500,000 distinct CDR3 sequences, 20% to 25% occurring once. The data were also submitted as part of a second study, on T cells expressing NK-cell markers. That report adds: The authors made TCR beta cDNA libraries by 5'RACE template switching. This switching added a universal primer site and UMIs.

Here the sequenced sample was CD4+ T cells sorted from PBMCs, taken roughly 12 days after vaccination. These receptors all come from a middle-aged man who received an inactivated influenza vaccine.

CDR3 DNA sequence: TGTGCCACCAGCAGACCACTAGCTCAAGAGACCCAGTACTTC. Translating gives CATSRPLAQETQYF. This chain uses TRBV15 with TRBJ2-5; tentative D call: TRBD2 (6 bases). V was clipped by 2 bases and J by 2 bases, with 9 bases between them. Per germline, CDR1 LNHNV and CDR2 YYDKDF (reference sequence). There are 14 residues in the CDR3. Full variable domain (missing parts from reference TRBV15 and TRBJ2-5): DAMVIQNPRYQVTQFGKPVTLSCSQTLNHNVMYWYQQKSSQAPKLLFHYYDKDFNNEADTPDNFQSRRPNTSFCFLDIRSPGLGDTAMYLCATSRPLAQETQYFGPGTRLLVL.

There are a few counts of this clonotype. V usage is TRBV20-1 and J usage is TRBJ1-6; 7 nucleotides align to TRBD1. Unmatched junction bases numbered 11, after V lost 5 bases and J lost 7 bases. This CDR3 region has 15 residues. CDR1 is DFQATT, CDR2 SNEGSKA, per germline (reference sequence). CDR3 in DNA: TGCAGTGCTCCTACCTCGGGCAGGGGGAATTCACCCCTCCACTTT. Its protein is CSAPTSGRGNSPLHF.

This clonotype was counted many times. The rearrangement uses TRBV7-2 and TRBJ2-3; 13 bases are a match to TRBD2. This CDR3 region has 15 residues. Germline CDR1 and CDR2: SGHTA and FQGNSA. With 6 bases clipped from V and 3 bases from J, the junction kept 3 bases outside the gene matches. This CDR3 reads CASSSTSGRTDTQYF. CDR3 bases: TGTGCCAGCAGTTCGACTAGCGGGAGGACAGATACGCAGTATTTT.

The V gene is TRBV25-1, the J gene TRBJ2-3; no firm D call. The CDR3 runs 14 residues. V was shortened by 1 base and J by 1 base, with 6 bases between the two germline ends. Germline V gene lookup returns CDR1 MGHDK and CDR2 SYGVNS. Here the CDR3 reads CASSEWRGTDTQYF. CDR3 nucleotide sequence: TGTGCCAGCAGTGAATGGCGCGGCACAGATACGCAGTATTTT.

This chain connects TRBV28 to TRBJ2-3; D uncertain. Looked up from germline, CDR1 is MDHEN and CDR2 is SYDVKM. CDR3 length: 12 residues. The V gene lost 5 bases and the J gene lost 4 bases, with 7 bases spanning the gap. CDR3 in amino acids: CASSTPADTQYF. CDR3 coding DNA: TGTGCCAGCAGTACTCCTGCAGATACGCAGTATTTT.

This clonotype was observed a handful of times. The V and J genes are TRBV15 and TRBJ1-4; D not resolved. With 2 bases removed from V and 2 bases from J, the gap between germline ends came to 9 bases. CDR1 is LNHNV, CDR2 YYDKDF, per germline (reference sequence). The CDR3 is 15 amino acids. CDR3 DNA sequence: TGTGCCACCAGCAGAACCAGTGGGACTAATGAAAAACTGTTTTTT. Translating it yields CATSRTSGTNEKLFF.

In its sample, this clonotype was seen a few times. The V call is TRBV15, the J call TRBJ1-5; TRBD1 might be the D (5 bases). The CDR3 has 17 residues. V gave up 0 bases and J gave up 10 bases, with 22 bases separating them. CDR1 LNHNV and CDR2 YYDKDF come from the germline V gene (reference sequence). CDR3 protein: CATSRDRWGTVRIPQHF. The CDR3 bases are TGTGCCACCAGCAGAGATCGGTGGGGGACGGTAAGAATACCCCAGCATTTT.

This clonotype was counted only a few times. This chain joins TRBV20-1 and TRBJ2-1, with 7 bases fitting TRBD1. Germline V gene data show CDR1 as DFQATT and CDR2 as SNEGSKA (reference sequence). The CDR3 runs 15 residues. Trimming at V came to 5 bases and at J to 10 bases, leaving 17 bases not matched to a gene. CDR3 sequence (DNA): TGCAGTGCTGGTTCCTGGGACACACTGGACAGGGAGCAGTTCTTC. Its protein is CSAGSWDTLDREQFF.

The V call is TRBV29-1, the J call TRBJ2-1; no reliable D call. The CDR3 consists of 11 residues. In germline, CDR1 is SQVTM, CDR2 ANQGSEA. V gave up 7 bases and J gave up 4 bases, with 8 bases separating them. The CDR3 reads CSAEKYNEQFF. The CDR3 nucleotides read TGCAGCGCCGAGAAGTACAATGAGCAGTTCTTC.

The V and J genes are TRBV10-3 and TRBJ2-1; D perhaps matches TRBD1 (6 bases). V was shortened by 4 bases and J by 7 bases, with 11 bases between the two germline ends. The CDR3 runs to 13 residues. Germline V CDR1 and CDR2: ENHRY, SYGVKD. The CDR3 sequence: CAISGGGFNEQFF. In DNA form, the CDR3 reads TGTGCCATCAGTGGAGGGGGTTTTAATGAGCAGTTCTTC.